This TCR beta chain was sequenced for a study of a mutant IDH1 vaccine in newly diagnosed glioma. Study details: Sex among treated patients split about 60% male, 37.5% female; mean age was about 40 years. Most patients had received both radiotherapy and temozolomide, the prior options being radiotherapy, temozolomide, or both. The study's findings and limits: There were vaccine-induced immune responses in approximately 95% of the patients.

With respect to this clone: Its cognate antigen is unknown. The junction and the germline gene differ at one end; a read error may be behind it.

The length of the CDR3 is 13 residues. CDR1 is MNHNY, CDR2 SVGAGI, per germline (reference sequence). Stated time point: baseline, week 1 (first vaccination visit). As to treatment: pre-vaccination baseline after standard-of-care therapy. TCRdb keeps only in-frame clones here, not all; method: immunoSEQ multiplex PCR. The sample lists about 92,000 clones, under 90% occurring once. This sequence originates from a woman in her 50s with glioma. Sequences were derived from PBMCs, sampled from a glioma patient treated with radiotherapy, temozolomide or both. The rearrangement links TRBV6-6 to TRBJ1-1; weak D call: TRBD1 (6 bases). Here the CDR3 reads CAISNRDGDEAFF. CDR3 nucleotide sequence: TGTGCCATCAGTAACAGGGATGGAGATGAAGCTTTCTTT.